The next 26 T cell receptor beta chains were all read from a single sample in a study of beta chain features in type 1 diabetes. Investigators reverse transcribed all isolated RNA, so they sequenced expressed TCRB transcripts. Data came from immunoSEQ multiplex PCR; TCRdb stores just in-frame clones and leaves some out. The repertoire holds about 620,000 clones, with 15% to 18% as singletons. Sequences were obtained from naive CD4+ T cells from blood. The receptors were gathered from a man aged 18 to 29 in good health.

The sample holds a few counts of this clone. The chain links TRBV18 to TRBJ1-2, with D unclear. This CDR3 has 15 amino acids. Germline V gene sequence: CDR1 KGHSH, CDR2 LQKENI. Trimming stripped 2 bases from V and 6 bases from J, with 16 bases between. The CDR3 DNA reads as TGTGCCAGCTCACCAGCGATATCCCGGGGAGATGGCTACACCTTC. Translating it yields CASSPAISRGDGYTF.

This clone was seen only a few times. Germline is not matched at one junction end, which may reflect a read error. At the DNA level, this CDR3 is encoded by other sequences in the same sample as well. The J gene is TRBJ2-3, the V gene TRBV6-5; perhaps TRBD2 as D (6 bases). Looked up from germline, CDR1 is MNHEY and CDR2 is SVGAGI. CDR3 size: 14 residues. The CDR3 protein is CASSYTGVTDTQYF. Written as DNA, the CDR3 is TGTGCAAGCAGTTACACGGGAGTCACAGATACGCAGTATTTT.

J is TRBJ1-5 and V is TRBV28; D remains ambiguous. CDR3 length equals 12 residues. In germline, CDR1 is MDHEN, CDR2 SYDVKM. The ends were cut back, 7 bases at V and 8 bases at J, with 12 bases in the middle. As DNA, the CDR3 is TGTGCCAGCACTCAACATCCCAAGCCCCAGCATTTT. Protein sequence: CASTQHPKPQHF.

The chain carries TRBV5-1 and TRBJ1-5; D is ambiguous. The CDR3 runs 15 residues. With 4 bases removed from V and 2 bases from J, the gap between germline ends came to 13 bases. Germline V gene sequence: CDR1 SGHRS, CDR2 YFSETQ. For the CDR3, the DNA is TGCGCCAGCAGCGCCGGACCCAATGGCAATCAGCCCCAGCATTTT. This sequence encodes CASSAGPNGNQPQHF.

The chain uses TRBV29-1 and TRBJ1-2; D is possibly TRBD1 (5 bases). The CDR3 loop spans 13 amino acids. V lost 4 bases to trimming and J lost 4 bases, with 13 bases between them. Germline values: CDR1 SQVTM, CDR2 ANQGSEA. CDR3 residues: CSVAQEDVYGYTF. In nucleotides, the CDR3 is TGCAGCGTTGCACAGGAAGACGTCTATGGCTACACCTTC.

The CDR3 protein is CASSAGGTDTQYF. The CDR3 nucleotides are TGTGCCAGCAGCGCGGGGGGCACAGATACGCAGTATTTT. This rearrangement joins TRBV7-3 to TRBJ2-3, with 7 bases that match TRBD2. There are 13 residues in the CDR3. The J segment lost 1 base and the V segment lost 5 bases, leaving 0 bases of the junction unmatched. Germline lookup yields CDR1 SGHTA and CDR2 FQGTGA.

This clone came up a few times. The genes are TRBV7-2 and TRBJ1-1, with 7 positions matching TRBD1. CDR3 length: 16 amino acids. Unmatched junction bases numbered 5, after V lost 0 bases and J lost 1 base. Germline loops: CDR1 SGHTA, CDR2 FQGNSA. This CDR3 is CASSLAFGTANTEAFF. In DNA, the CDR3 is TGTGCCAGCAGCTTAGCCTTCGGGACAGCGAACACTGAAGCTTTCTTT.

This clone has a handful of counts. Other nucleotide sequences in the sample specify the same CDR3. This chain uses TRBV7-2 with TRBJ2-6; no definite D call. Trimming stripped 1 base from V and 1 base from J, with 2 bases between. Germline CDR1 is SGHTA and CDR2 is FQGNSA. CDR3 length equals 14 residues. In DNA, the CDR3 is TGTGCCAGCAGCTTAGTATCTGGGGCCAACGTCCTGACTTTC. This gives the protein CASSLVSGANVLTF. Filled out from reference TRBV7-2 and TRBJ2-6, the complete variable domain reads GAGVSQSPSNKVTEKGKDVELRCDPISGHTALYWYRQSLGQGLEFLIYFQGNSAPDKSGLPSDRFSAERTGGSVSTLTIQRTQQEDSAVYLCASSLVSGANVLTFGAGSRLTVL.

The chain has TRBV11-2 and TRBJ1-1, with a weak D call TRBD1 (6 bases). The CDR3 extends over 17 amino acids. Germline loops: CDR1 SGHAT, CDR2 FQNNGV. V was trimmed by 0 bases and J by 7 bases, leaving 21 bases between them. CDR3 region: CASSLEVRGGIGGEAFF. The CDR3 DNA reads TGTGCCAGCAGCTTAGAGGTCAGGGGCGGGATAGGAGGTGAAGCTTTCTTT.

This rearrangement joins TRBV27 to TRBJ1-5, with D unclear. Between the trimmed V and J ends, which lost 0 bases and 4 bases, there was a span of 7 bases. Per the germline V gene, CDR1 is MNHEY and CDR2 is SMNVEV (reference sequence). The CDR3 runs to 14 residues. CDR3 nucleotide sequence: TGTGCCAGCAGTTTATCGTCTGGAAATCAGCCCCAGCATTTT. Translation: CASSLSSGNQPQHF.

V gene TRBV15 combines with J gene TRBJ2-4, with D perhaps TRBD1 or TRBD2 (6 bases each). Trimming stripped 0 bases from V and 9 bases from J, with 15 bases between. Germline V gene sequence: CDR1 LNHNV, CDR2 YYDKDF (reference sequence). The length of the CDR3 is 15 residues. The CDR3 DNA reads as TGTGCCACCAGCAGAGATCTCGGGGGCCCGGTCATTCAGTACTTC. Amino acid sequence: CATSRDLGGPVIQYF.

In this sample, this clone turned up a few times. A read error may be the cause here, since a much bigger clone is one base away. Other nucleotide sequences in the sample specify the same CDR3. This rearrangement joins TRBV7-9 to TRBJ2-3, with D uncertain. This CDR3 is built from 11 residues. V shed 3 bases and J shed 4 bases, with 2 bases lying between them. Germline CDR1 is SEHNR and CDR2 is FQNEAQ (reference sequence). CDR3 amino acids: CASSFSDTQYF. The CDR3 coding sequence is TGTGCCAGCAGCTTCTCAGATACGCAGTATTTT.

This clone has only a few counts. The V gene is TRBV19, the J gene TRBJ1-1; tentatively, D is TRBD1 (5 bases). Trimming cost V 8 bases and J 1 base, with 14 bases left between them. CDR1 LNHDA and CDR2 SQIVND come from the germline V gene (reference sequence). The CDR3 spans 14 residues. CDR3 protein: CASHSGLGNTEAFF. CDR3 DNA: TGTGCCAGTCATTCAGGGTTGGGGAACACTGAAGCTTTCTTT.

This clone turned up a few times. The sample carries other DNA sequences with the same CDR3. V is TRBV9 and J is TRBJ2-6; no clear D. The V and J ends lost 0 bases and 0 bases respectively, with 4 bases between them. The CDR3 runs 15 residues. Germline V lookup: CDR1 SGDLS, CDR2 YYNGEE. The chain's CDR3 is CASSVAGSGANVLTF. The DNA of the CDR3 is TGTGCCAGCAGCGTAGCGGGCTCTGGGGCCAACGTCCTGACTTTC.

This clone was observed a handful of times. The chain uses TRBV16 and TRBJ1-2, with a tentative D call TRBD1 (5 bases). Germline V gives CDR1 KGHSY, CDR2 FQNENV. The CDR3 extends over 15 amino acids. V was cut by 0 bases and J by 8 bases, with 16 bases left in between. The CDR3 region has the DNA TGTGCCAGCAGCCAATCGACGGGGGTCACGGGCGGCTACACCTTC. Translated, it gives CASSQSTGVTGGYTF. Variable domain in full (rest from reference TRBV16 and TRBJ1-2): GEEVAQTPKHLVRGEGQKAKLYCAPIKGHSYVFWYQQVLKNEFKFLISFQNENVFDETGMPKERFSAKCLPNSPCSLEIQATKLEDSAVYFCASSQSTGVTGGYTFGSGTRLTVV.

The chain has TRBV9 and TRBJ2-1; a possible D gene is TRBD2 (6 bases). This CDR3 comprises 12 residues. Germline assignment: CDR1 SGDLS and CDR2 YYNGEE. V lost 4 bases, J lost 13 bases, and 15 bases lay in between. This chain's CDR3 is CASSTSGVVQFF. The CDR3 DNA is TGTGCCAGCAGCACCTCGGGAGTGGTTCAGTTCTTC.

The chain is built from TRBV7-9 and TRBJ2-1; D gene unclear. Germline V gene data show CDR1 as SEHNR and CDR2 as FQNEAQ (reference sequence). The CDR3 length is 15 residues. Trimming stripped 6 bases from V and 6 bases from J, with 18 bases between. The CDR3 reads CASRAPGRAVNEQFF. The CDR3 coding sequence is TGTGCCAGCAGAGCCCCTGGACGGGCGGTCAATGAGCAGTTCTTC.

This clone was detected only a few times. The rearrangement links TRBV21-1 to TRBJ2-1; TRBD1 reflects the table's D call only, with no check against the DNA. TRBV21-1 is classified as a pseudogene. CDR3 length: 17 residues. The CDR3 reads CASSHRDRGRDYNEQFF. The CDR3 DNA reads as TGTGCCAGCAGCCACCGGGACAGGGGCCGGGATTACAATGAGCAGTTCTTC.

This clone has a handful of counts. V is TRBV27 and J is TRBJ2-1; 14 bases line up with TRBD2. J was trimmed by 8 bases and V by 1 base; bases with no gene match: 7. The germline V gene encodes CDR1 MNHEY and CDR2 SMNVEV (reference sequence). This CDR3 comprises 17 residues. Here the CDR3 DNA reads TGTGCCAGCAGTTTATTGGGACTAGCGGGGGAAGGGGATGAGCAGTTCTTC. Amino acid sequence: CASSLLGLAGEGDEQFF.

This chain joins TRBV9 and TRBJ2-7, with TRBD2 matching over 10 bases. The V gene end was trimmed by 4 bases and the J gene end by 4 bases; junction bases not matched to a gene: 11. The germline V gene has CDR1 SGDLS and CDR2 YYNGEE. This CDR3 is built from 16 residues. CDR3 bases: TGTGCCAGCAGCCCGTACTCAGCGGGAGGGCCGTACGAGCAGTACTTC. This codes for CASSPYSAGGPYEQYF.

The chain links TRBV6-1 to TRBJ2-1; tentative D call: TRBD2 (5 bases). The V end lost 7 bases, the J end lost 2 bases, and 9 bases lay between the germline ends. The CDR3 contains 13 residues. Germline CDR1 and CDR2: MNHNS and SASEGT. DNA for the CDR3: TGTGCCAGCATACCGGGGACCTACAATGAGCAGTTCTTC. As protein: CASIPGTYNEQFF.

J is TRBJ2-1 and V is TRBV7-2; D is possibly TRBD1 or TRBD2 (6 bases each). V dropped 5 bases and J dropped 4 bases, with 21 bases sitting between them. This CDR3 spans 17 amino acids. The germline gives CDR1 SGHTA, CDR2 FQGNSA. The CDR3 DNA reads as TGTGCCAGCAGCCAAAGTGGGCGAGAAGGGGGGTACAATGAGCAGTTCTTC. This encodes CASSQSGREGGYNEQFF.

This clone was detected only a few times. J is TRBJ1-1 and V is TRBV18; D gene uncertain. Germline loops: CDR1 KGHSH, CDR2 LQKENI. Trimming left V 4 bases short and J 4 bases short, with 10 bases between. The CDR3 runs 13 residues. CDR3: CASSQELVTEAFF. The CDR3 DNA reads as TGTGCCAGCTCACAGGAGCTTGTCACTGAAGCTTTCTTT.

The CDR3 DNA is TGTGCCAGCAGTTTAAGGGAATTCGACTACGAGCAGTACTTC. Encoded protein: CASSLREFDYEQYF. The rearrangement links TRBV27 to TRBJ2-7; D not certain. The CDR3 covers 14 residues. The germline gives CDR1 MNHEY, CDR2 SMNVEV (reference sequence). Trimming took 2 bases from V and 3 from J, leaving 11 bases between them.

This clone was observed a few times. The chain employs TRBV27 and TRBJ2-3, with D uncertain. The length of the CDR3 is 16 residues. Looked up from germline, CDR1 is MNHEY and CDR2 is SMNVEV (reference sequence). V was trimmed by 2 bases and J by 0 bases, leaving 12 bases between them. CDR3 nucleotide sequence: TGTGCCAGCAGTTTAAGGTTGGCAGACAGCACAGATACGCAGTATTTT. It specifies CASSLRLADSTDTQYF.

The rearrangement uses TRBV4-2 and TRBJ2-7; D is tentatively TRBD1 or TRBD2 (5 bases each). Deletions cut 0 bases from V and 1 base from J, with 13 bases between. The CDR3 loop spans 16 amino acids. From germline, CDR1 is LGHNA and CDR2 YNFKEQ. The CDR3 protein is CASSQDRGVASYEQYF. Here the CDR3 DNA reads TGTGCCAGCAGCCAAGATCGAGGGGTTGCGTCCTACGAGCAGTACTTC.